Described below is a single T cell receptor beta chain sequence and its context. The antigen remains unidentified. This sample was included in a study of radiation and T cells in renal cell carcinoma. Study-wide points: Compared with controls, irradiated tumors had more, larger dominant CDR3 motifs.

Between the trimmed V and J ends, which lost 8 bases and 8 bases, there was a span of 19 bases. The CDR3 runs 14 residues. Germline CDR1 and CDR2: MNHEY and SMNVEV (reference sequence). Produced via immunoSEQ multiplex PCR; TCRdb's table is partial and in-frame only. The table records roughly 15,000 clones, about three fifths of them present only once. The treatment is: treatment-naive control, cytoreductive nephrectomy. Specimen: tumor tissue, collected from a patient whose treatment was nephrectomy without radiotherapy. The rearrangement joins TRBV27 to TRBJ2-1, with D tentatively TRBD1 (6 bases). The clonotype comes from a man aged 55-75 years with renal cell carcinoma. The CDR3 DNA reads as TGTGCCAGCCTCCCAGACAGGACTTCCTATGAGCAGTTCTTC. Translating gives CASLPDRTSYEQFF.